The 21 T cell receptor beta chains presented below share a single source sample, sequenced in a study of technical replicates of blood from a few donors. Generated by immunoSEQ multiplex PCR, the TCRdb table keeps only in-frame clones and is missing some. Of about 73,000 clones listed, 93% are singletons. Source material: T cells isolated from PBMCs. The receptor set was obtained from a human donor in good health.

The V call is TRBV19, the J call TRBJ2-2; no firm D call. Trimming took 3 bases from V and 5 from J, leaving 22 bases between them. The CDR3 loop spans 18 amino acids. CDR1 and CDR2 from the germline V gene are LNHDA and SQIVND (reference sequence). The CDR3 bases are TGTGCCAGTAGTATTCTCCAGGTGTACGAGTTCAAGACCGGGGAGCTGTTTTTT. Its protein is CASSILQVYEFKTGELFF.

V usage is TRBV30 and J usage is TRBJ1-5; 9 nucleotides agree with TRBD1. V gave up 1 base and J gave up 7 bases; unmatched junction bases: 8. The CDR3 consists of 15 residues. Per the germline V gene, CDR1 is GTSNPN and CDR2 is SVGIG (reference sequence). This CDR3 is CAWSAPGQGRQPQHF. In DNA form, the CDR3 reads TGTGCCTGGAGTGCGCCGGGACAGGGTAGGCAGCCCCAGCATTTT.

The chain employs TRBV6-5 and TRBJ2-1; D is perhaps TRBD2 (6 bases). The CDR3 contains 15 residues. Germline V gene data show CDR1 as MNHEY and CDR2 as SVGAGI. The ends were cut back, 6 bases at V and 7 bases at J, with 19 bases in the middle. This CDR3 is CASRLAGTFHNEQFF. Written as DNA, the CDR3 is TGTGCCAGCAGGCTCGCCGGGACTTTTCATAATGAGCAGTTCTTC.

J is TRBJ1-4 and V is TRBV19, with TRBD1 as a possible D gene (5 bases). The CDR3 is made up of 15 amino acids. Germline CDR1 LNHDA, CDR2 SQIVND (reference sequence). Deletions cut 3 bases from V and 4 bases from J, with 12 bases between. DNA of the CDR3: TGTGCCAGTAGTATTCAGGGAAGCAATAATGAAAAACTGTTTTTT. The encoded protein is CASSIQGSNNEKLFF.

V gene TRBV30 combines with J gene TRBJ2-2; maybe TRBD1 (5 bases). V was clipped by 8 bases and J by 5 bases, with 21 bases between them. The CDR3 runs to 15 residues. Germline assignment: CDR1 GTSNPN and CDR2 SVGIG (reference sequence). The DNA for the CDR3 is TGTGCCCGTGGGTCGGACACCCGAAGGACCGGGGAGCTGTTTTTT. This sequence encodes CARGSDTRRTGELFF.

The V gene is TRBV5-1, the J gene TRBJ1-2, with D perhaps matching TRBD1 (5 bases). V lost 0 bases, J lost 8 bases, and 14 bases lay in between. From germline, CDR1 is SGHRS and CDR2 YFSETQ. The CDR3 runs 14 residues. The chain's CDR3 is CASSLAQVWHGYTF. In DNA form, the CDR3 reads TGCGCCAGCAGCTTGGCACAGGTTTGGCACGGCTACACCTTC.

This CDR3 reads CASSQSNRERDTDTQYF. CDR3 bases: TGTGCCAGCAGCCAATCTAACAGGGAAAGGGACACAGATACGCAGTATTTT. This chain connects TRBV16 to TRBJ2-3, with D perhaps matching TRBD1 (6 bases). CDR1 and CDR2 (germline): KGHSY, FQNENV. Trimming cost V 0 bases and J 2 bases, with 15 bases left between them. The CDR3 spans 17 residues.

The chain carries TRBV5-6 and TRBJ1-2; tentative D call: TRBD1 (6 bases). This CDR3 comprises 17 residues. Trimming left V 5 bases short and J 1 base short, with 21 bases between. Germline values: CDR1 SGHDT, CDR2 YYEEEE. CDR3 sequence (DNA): TGTGCCAGCAGATCTTCCGCTAGACAGGAAGATAACTATGGCTACACCTTC. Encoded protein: CASRSSARQEDNYGYTF.

The CDR3 DNA sequence: TGCAGCGTACGGTTCAGGGGGCGGGGAAACACCATATATTTT. Residues: CSVRFRGRGNTIYF. This chain connects TRBV29-1 to TRBJ1-3; 8 positions match TRBD1. V gave up 6 bases and J gave up 4 bases; unmatched junction bases: 8. Germline V CDR1 and CDR2: SQVTM, ANQGSEA. The CDR3 totals 14 residues. Drawing the rest from reference TRBV29-1 and TRBJ1-3, the complete variable domain is SAVISQKPSRDICQRGTSLTIQCQVDSQVTMMFWYRQQPGQSLTLIATANQGSEATYESGFVIDKFPISRPNLTFSTLTVSNMSPEDSSIYLCSVRFRGRGNTIYFGEGSWLTVV.

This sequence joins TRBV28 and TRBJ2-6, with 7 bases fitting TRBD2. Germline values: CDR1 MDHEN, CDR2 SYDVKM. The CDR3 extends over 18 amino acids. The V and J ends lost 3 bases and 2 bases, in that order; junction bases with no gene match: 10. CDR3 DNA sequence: TGTGCCAGCAGTTTGGGAGGGGCGCCCGGCACTGGGGCCAACGTCCTGACTTTC. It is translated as CASSLGGAPGTGANVLTF.

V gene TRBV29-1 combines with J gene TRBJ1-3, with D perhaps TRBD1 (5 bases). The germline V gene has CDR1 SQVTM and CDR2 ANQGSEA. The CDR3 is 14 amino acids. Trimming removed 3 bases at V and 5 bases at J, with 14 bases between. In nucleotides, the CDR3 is TGCAGCGTTGAGACAGCAGATGTAAGAAACACCATATATTTT. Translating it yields CSVETADVRNTIYF.

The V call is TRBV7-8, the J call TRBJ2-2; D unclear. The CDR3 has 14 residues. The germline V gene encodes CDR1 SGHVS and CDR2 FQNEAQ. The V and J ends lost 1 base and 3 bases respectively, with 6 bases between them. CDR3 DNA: TGTGCCAGCAGCTTAGTCCGGGACACCGGGGAGCTGTTTTTT. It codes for CASSLVRDTGELFF.

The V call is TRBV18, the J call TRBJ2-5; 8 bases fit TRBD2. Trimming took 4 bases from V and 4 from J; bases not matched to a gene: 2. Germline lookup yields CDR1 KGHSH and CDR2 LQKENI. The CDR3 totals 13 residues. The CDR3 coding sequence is TGTGCCAGCTCACAGGGACTAGGAGAGACCCAGTACTTC. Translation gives CASSQGLGETQYF.

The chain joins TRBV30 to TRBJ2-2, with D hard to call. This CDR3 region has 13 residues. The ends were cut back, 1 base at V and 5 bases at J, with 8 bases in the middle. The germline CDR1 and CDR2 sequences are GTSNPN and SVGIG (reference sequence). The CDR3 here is CAWSATGTGELFF. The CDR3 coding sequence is TGTGCCTGGAGTGCGACCGGGACCGGGGAGCTGTTTTTT.

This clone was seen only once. This chain's CDR3 is CASRMAGGVHTDTQYF. CDR3 bases: TGCGCCAGCAGGATGGCCGGGGGAGTTCACACAGATACGCAGTATTTT. The V and J genes are TRBV5-1 and TRBJ2-3; perhaps TRBD2 as D (6 bases). The CDR3 runs 16 residues. The germline gives CDR1 SGHRS, CDR2 YFSETQ. The V gene lost 5 bases and the J gene lost 2 bases, with 18 bases spanning the gap.

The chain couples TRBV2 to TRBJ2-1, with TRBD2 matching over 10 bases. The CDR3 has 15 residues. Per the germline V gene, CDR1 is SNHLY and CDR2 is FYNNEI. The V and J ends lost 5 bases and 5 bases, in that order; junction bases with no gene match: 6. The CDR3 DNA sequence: TGTGCCAGCAGTAGAAGGACTAGCGGAAACAATGAGCAGTTCTTC. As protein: CASSRRTSGNNEQFF.

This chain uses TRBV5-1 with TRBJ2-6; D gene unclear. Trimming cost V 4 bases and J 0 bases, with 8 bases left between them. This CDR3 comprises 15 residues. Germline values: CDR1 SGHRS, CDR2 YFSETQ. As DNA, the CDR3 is TGCGCCAGCAGCCAGGCCGTCTCTGGGGCCAACGTCCTGACTTTC. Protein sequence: CASSQAVSGANVLTF.

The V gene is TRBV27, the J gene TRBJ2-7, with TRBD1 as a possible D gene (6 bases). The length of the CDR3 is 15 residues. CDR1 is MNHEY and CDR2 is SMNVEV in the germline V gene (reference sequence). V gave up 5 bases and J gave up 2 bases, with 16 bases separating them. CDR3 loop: CASSPRGKKAYEQYF. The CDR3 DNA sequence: TGTGCCAGCAGTCCTAGGGGGAAGAAAGCCTACGAGCAGTACTTC.

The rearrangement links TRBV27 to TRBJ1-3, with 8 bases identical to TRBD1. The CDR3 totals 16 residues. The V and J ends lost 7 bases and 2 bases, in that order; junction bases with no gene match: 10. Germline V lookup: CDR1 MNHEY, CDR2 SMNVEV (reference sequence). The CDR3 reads CASTDRAGLPGNTIYF. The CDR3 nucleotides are TGTGCCAGCACGGACAGGGCAGGGTTGCCTGGAAACACCATATATTTT.

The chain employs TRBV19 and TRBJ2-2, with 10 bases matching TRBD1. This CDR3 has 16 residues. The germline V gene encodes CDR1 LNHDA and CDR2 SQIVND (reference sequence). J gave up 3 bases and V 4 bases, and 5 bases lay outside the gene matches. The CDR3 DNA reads TGTGCCAGTAGTACCCGGGACAGGGGCTACACCGGGGAGCTGTTTTTT. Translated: CASSTRDRGYTGELFF.

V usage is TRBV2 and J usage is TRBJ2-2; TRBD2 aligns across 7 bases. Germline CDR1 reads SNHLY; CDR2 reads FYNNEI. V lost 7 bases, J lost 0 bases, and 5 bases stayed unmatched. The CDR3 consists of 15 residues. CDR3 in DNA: TGTGCCAGCAACGGCCTAGCGGCGAACACCGGGGAGCTGTTTTTT. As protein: CASNGLAANTGELFF.